This is a list of T cell receptor beta chains from one sample in a study of blood T cell repertoires in COVID-19. This table comes from immunoSEQ multiplex PCR, and its TCRdb copy is limited to in-frame clones, with some not included. Of 30,000 to 40,000 clones listed, roughly 81% are singletons. Material for sequencing was peripheral blood. Receptor source: a human donor in a cohort sampled during active COVID-19. The CDR3 runs from the conserved cysteine through the conserved F or W. A D gene is named only where the DNA matches it firmly. Size tells how often a clone was seen (once, few, many) or the class of an expanded clone, and some rows leave it out.

cdr3_nt	cdr3_aa	clone_size	d_call	j_call	v_call
TGTGCCAGCAGTTACGCCGACAGGGTGGGCGAGCAGTACTTC	CASSYADRVGEQYF	.	TRBD1	TRBJ2-7	TRBV6-6
TGTGCCAGCAGCCCCGGACTAGCGACGGATACGCAGTATTTT	CASSPGLATDTQYF	.	TRBD2	TRBJ2-3	TRBV7-2
TGCGCCAGCAGCCCCTACCCCGGGACAGGGGGCACAGATACGCAGTATTTT	CASSPYPGTGGTDTQYF	.	TRBD1	TRBJ2-3	TRBV5-1
TGTGCCAGCAGCCAAGATCCCTGGGGTAGCGGGGGAACAGATACGCAGTATTTT	CASSQDPWGSGGTDTQYF	.	TRBD2	TRBJ2-3	TRBV3-1/TRBV3-2
TGTGCCAGCAGCCGCGATGCACGGTATAATTCACCCCTCCACTTT	CASSRDARYNSPLHF	.	.	TRBJ1-6	TRBV7-9
TGTGCCAGCAGTGAAGACAGAGTCCAGCAGACCCAGTACTTC	CASSEDRVQQTQYF	.	.	TRBJ2-5	TRBV2
TGTGCCAGCTGCCTCGGGGGGGACACTGAAGCTTTCTTT	CASCLGGDTEAFF	.	.	TRBJ1-1	TRBV11-2
TGTGCCACCAGCAGAGAGTCAGCGGGACGGCCGAACAATGAGCAGTTCTTC	CATSRESAGRPNNEQFF	.	TRBD2	TRBJ2-1	TRBV15
TGTGCCAGCAGCGGGGACAGCCTTAATGAAAAACTGTTTTTT	CASSGDSLNEKLFF	.	TRBD1	TRBJ1-4	TRBV5-4
TGTGCCAGCTCACCCCGAGACAGAGAAGCTTTCTTT	CASSPRDREAFF	.	.	TRBJ1-1	TRBV18
TGTGCCACCAAGACAGCGGGGGGCTACACCTTC	CATKTAGGYTF	.	.	TRBJ1-2	TRBV3-1/TRBV3-2
TGTGCCAGCAGCTTGGATTTACAGGGATACGAGCAGTACTTC	CASSLDLQGYEQYF	.	.	TRBJ2-7	TRBV7-9
TGTGCCAGCTCTCCCGGGGAGGGGGTTTCCTACGAGCAGTACTTC	CASSPGEGVSYEQYF	.	.	TRBJ2-7	TRBV18
TGTGCCAGCAGCACTAGACAGGGGGTAGGAGTTCGTTCACCCCTCCACTTT	CASSTRQGVGVRSPLHF	.	TRBD1	TRBJ1-6	TRBV5-8
TGTGCCAGCAGCTTAGTTGGGTCACTAGCGGGGGCAGATACGCAGTATTTT	CASSLVGSLAGADTQYF	.	TRBD2	TRBJ2-3	TRBV7-2
TGTGCCAGTAGTTTCAGGGGGACCAATCAGCCCCAGCATTTT	CASSFRGTNQPQHF	.	TRBD1	TRBJ1-5	TRBV19
TGTGCCAGCAGCTTTCAGGGGGCGCGCGACGAGCAGTACTTC	CASSFQGARDEQYF	.	TRBD1	TRBJ2-7	TRBV5-6
TGTGCCAGCAGCTTATCAGCTGCGGCGGTGAGCACAGATACGCAGTATTTT	CASSLSAAAVSTDTQYF	.	.	TRBJ2-3	TRBV7-3
TGTGCCAGCAGTTTACTTGAAAAACTGTTTTTT	CASSLLEKLFF	.	.	TRBJ1-4	TRBV27
TGTGCTAGTGGTTTGGTTCGGCCTAGCGGGGGACCCATGCAGTATTTT	CASGLVRPSGGPMQYF	.	TRBD2	TRBJ2-3	TRBV12-5
TGTGCCAGCAGCTTAGATCGGGGTAGCGGAAACATGTTAGGAGAGCAGTTCTTC	CASSLDRGSGNMLGEQFF	.	.	TRBJ2-1	TRBV11-3
TGCGCCAGCAGTGAGCGGACTAGCGGGGAGCAGTACTTC	CASSERTSGEQYF	.	TRBD2	TRBJ2-7	TRBV10-1
TGTGCCAGCAGCTCGGGGCGGGGAGCCTACGAGCAGTACTTC	CASSSGRGAYEQYF	.	.	TRBJ2-7	TRBV5-8
TGTGCCAGCAGTACTAACGGGGGGTGGGAGACCCAGTACTTC	CASSTNGGWETQYF	medium-sized	TRBD2	TRBJ2-5	TRBV27
TGTGCCAGCAGTGAGAGTTACGCTAGCACAGATACGCAGTATTTT	CASSESYASTDTQYF	.	.	TRBJ2-3	TRBV6-4
TGTGCCAGCAGCCAAGACGGCAGGGGAGGGCAAGAGACCCAGTACTTC	CASSQDGRGGQETQYF	.	.	TRBJ2-5	TRBV3-1/TRBV3-2
TGTGCCAGCAACCGACAGGGGTCGGGCACTGAAGCTTTCTTT	CASNRQGSGTEAFF	.	TRBD1	TRBJ1-1	TRBV11-1
TGTGCCAGCAGCCCCATAGGACAAGGGGTCGACGAAAAACTGTTTTTT	CASSPIGQGVDEKLFF	.	.	TRBJ1-4	TRBV14
TGCGCCAGCAGCTTAGTAGCGGACCAAGAGACCCAGTACTTC	CASSLVADQETQYF	.	.	TRBJ2-5	TRBV5-1